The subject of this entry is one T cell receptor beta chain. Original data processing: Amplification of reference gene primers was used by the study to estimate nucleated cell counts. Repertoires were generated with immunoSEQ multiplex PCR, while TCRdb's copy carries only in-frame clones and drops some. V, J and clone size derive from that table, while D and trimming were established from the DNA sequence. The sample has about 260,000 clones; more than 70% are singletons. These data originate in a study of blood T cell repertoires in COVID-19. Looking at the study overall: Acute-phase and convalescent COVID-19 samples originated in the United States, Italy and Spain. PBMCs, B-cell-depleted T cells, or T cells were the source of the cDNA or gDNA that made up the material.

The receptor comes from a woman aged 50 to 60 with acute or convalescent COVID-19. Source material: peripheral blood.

CDR3 residues: CASSSRTGTYEQYF. Here the CDR3 DNA reads TGTGCCAGCAGTTCCAGGACAGGGACCTACGAGCAGTACTTC. The chain has TRBV27 and TRBJ2-7; 8 bases align to TRBD1. Germline V CDR1 and CDR2: MNHEY, SMNVEV (reference sequence). The V segment lost 4 bases and the J segment 2 bases; nucleotides outside the gene matches: 4. The CDR3 is 14 amino acids.